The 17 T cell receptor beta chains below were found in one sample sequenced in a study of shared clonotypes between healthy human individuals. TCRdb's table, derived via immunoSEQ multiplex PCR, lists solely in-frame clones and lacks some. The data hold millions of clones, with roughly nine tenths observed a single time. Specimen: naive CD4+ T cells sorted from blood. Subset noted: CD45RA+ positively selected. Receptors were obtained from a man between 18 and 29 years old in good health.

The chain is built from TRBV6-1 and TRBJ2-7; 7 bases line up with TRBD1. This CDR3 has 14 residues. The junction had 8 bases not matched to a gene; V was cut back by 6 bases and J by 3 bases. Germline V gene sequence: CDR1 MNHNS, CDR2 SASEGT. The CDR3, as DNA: TGTGCCAGCAGCGGACAGGCCGGAGACTACGAGCAGTACTTC. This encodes CASSGQAGDYEQYF.

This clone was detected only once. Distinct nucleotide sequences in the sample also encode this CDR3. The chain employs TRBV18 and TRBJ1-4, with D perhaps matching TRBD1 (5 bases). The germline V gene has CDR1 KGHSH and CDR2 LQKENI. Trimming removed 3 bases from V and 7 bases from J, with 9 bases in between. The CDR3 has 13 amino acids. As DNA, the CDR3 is TGTGCCAGCTCACCCCCAGGGAGTGAAAAACTGTTTTTT. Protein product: CASSPPGSEKLFF.

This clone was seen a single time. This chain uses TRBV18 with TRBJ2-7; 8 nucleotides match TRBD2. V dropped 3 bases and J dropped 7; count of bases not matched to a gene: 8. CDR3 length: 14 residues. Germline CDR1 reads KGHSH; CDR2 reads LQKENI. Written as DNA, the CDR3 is TGTGCCAGCTCACCGCAAGCGGGGGAGGAAGAGCAGTACTTC. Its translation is CASSPQAGEEEQYF.

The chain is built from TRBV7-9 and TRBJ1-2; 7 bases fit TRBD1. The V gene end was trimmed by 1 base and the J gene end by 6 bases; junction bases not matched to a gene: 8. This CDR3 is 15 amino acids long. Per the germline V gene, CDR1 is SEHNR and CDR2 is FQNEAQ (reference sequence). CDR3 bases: TGTGCCAGCAGCTTAGTCGGGACAGCCATCGATGGCTACACCTTC. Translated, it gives CASSLVGTAIDGYTF.

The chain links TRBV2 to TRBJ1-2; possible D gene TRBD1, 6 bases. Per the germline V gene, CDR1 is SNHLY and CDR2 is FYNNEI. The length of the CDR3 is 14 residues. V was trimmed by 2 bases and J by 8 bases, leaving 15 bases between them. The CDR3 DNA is TGTGCCAGCAGTGAATCGACAGGACTTTCCGGCTACACCTTC. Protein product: CASSESTGLSGYTF.

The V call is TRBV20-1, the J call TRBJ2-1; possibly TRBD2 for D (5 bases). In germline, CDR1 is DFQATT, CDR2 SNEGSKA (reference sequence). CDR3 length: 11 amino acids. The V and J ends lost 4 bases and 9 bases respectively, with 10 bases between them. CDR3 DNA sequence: TGCAGTGCTACCCCTAGCACTGAGCAGTTCTTC. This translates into CSATPSTEQFF.

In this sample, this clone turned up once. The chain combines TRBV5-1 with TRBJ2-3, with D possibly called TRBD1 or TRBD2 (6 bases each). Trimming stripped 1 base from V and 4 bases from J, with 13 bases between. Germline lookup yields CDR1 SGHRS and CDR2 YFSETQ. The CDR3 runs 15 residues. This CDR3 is CASSLTGWGADTQYF. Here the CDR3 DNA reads TGCGCCAGCAGCTTGACAGGGTGGGGGGCAGATACGCAGTATTTT.

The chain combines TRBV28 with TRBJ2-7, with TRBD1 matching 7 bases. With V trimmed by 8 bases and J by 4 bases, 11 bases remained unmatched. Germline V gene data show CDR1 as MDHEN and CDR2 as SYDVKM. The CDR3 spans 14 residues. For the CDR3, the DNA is TGTGCCAGCCTAGAACCAGGGGGTGAATACGAGCAGTACTTC. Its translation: CASLEPGGEYEQYF.

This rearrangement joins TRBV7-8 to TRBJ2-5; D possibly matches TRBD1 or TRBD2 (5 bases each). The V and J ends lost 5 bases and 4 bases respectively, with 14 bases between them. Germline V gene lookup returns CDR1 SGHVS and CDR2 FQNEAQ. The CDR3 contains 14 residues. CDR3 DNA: TGTGCCAGCAGCCTGGGGCTAGCAATAGAGACCCAGTACTTC. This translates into CASSLGLAIETQYF.

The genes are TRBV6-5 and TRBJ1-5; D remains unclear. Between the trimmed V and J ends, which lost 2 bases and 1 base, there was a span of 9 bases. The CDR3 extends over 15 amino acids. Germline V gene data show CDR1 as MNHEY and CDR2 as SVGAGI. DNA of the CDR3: TGTGCCAGCAGTTACCTCCCCGGGAGCAATCAGCCCCAGCATTTT. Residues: CASSYLPGSNQPQHF.

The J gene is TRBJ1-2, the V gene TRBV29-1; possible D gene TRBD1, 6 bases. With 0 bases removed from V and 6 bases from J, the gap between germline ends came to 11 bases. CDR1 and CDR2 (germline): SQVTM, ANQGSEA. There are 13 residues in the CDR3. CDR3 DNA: TGCAGCGTTGAAGAACAGGGATCAGATGGCTACACCTTC. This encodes CSVEEQGSDGYTF.

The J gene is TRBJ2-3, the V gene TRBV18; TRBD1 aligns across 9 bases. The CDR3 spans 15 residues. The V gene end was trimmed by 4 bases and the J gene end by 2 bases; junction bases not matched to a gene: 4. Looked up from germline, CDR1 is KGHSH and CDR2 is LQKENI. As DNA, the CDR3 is TGTGCCAGCTCACTAGGACAGGGGCCCACAGATACGCAGTATTTT. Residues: CASSLGQGPTDTQYF.

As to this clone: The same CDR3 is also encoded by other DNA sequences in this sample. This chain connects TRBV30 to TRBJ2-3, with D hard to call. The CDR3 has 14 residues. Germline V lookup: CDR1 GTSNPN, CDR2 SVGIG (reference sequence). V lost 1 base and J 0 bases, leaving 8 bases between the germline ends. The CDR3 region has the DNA TGTGCCTGGAGTGGCCGGATTAGCACAGATACGCAGTATTTT. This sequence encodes CAWSGRISTDTQYF.

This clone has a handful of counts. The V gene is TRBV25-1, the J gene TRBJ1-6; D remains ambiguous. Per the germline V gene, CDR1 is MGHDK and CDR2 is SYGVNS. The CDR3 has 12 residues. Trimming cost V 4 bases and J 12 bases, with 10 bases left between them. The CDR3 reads CASSGTGQPLHF. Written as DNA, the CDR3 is TGTGCCAGCAGTGGTACCGGCCAACCCCTCCACTTT.

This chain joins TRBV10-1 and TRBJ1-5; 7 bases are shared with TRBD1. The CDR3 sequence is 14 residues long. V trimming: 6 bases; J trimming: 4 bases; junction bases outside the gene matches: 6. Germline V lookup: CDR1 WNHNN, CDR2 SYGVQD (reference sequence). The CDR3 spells CASRPTGTNQPQHF. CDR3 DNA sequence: TGCGCCAGCAGACCGACAGGGACAAATCAGCCCCAGCATTTT.

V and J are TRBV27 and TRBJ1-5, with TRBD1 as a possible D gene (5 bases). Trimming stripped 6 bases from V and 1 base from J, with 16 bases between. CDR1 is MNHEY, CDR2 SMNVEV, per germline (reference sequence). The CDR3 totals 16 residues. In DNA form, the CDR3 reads TGTGCCAGCAGCCGAGGGGATAGGCTCAGCAATCAGCCCCAGCATTTT. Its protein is CASSRGDRLSNQPQHF.

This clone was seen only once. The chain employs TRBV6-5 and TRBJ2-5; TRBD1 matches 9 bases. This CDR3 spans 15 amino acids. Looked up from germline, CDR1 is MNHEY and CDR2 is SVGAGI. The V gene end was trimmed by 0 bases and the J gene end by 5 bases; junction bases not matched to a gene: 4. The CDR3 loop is CASSYSGQGFETQYF. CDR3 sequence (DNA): TGTGCCAGCAGTTACTCGGGACAGGGCTTCGAGACCCAGTACTTC.